What follows are 4 T cell receptor beta chains derived from one specimen sequenced in a study of T cell repertoires in cytomegalovirus infection. TCRdb processed the reads anew with MiXCR; each CDR3 protein has one entry. The top ten hold around a sixth of the sample, which has under 850,000 distinct CDR3 sequences, roughly 33% seen once. The antigens these receptors bind are not known. The sequenced sample was cultured PBMCs, obtained from culture after CMV antigen stimulation. The origin of the receptors is a human donor in good health (CMV status not recorded). Some clones in this sample may be carry-over from other donors' samples.

This chain links TRBV6-1 with TRBJ1-5; D is unresolved. Germline V gives CDR1 MNHNS, CDR2 SASEGT. This CDR3 is 14 amino acids long. Trimming removed 4 bases from V and 7 bases from J, with 14 bases in between. The CDR3 sequence: CASSVRDLGQPQHF. In DNA form, the CDR3 reads TGTGCCAGCAGTGTCCGGGATTTAGGGCAGCCCCAGCATTTT.

The rearrangement joins TRBV5-4 to TRBJ1-3, with no clear D. Trimming cost V 2 bases and J 0 bases, with 12 bases left between them. CDR1 is SGHNT, CDR2 YYREEE, per germline (reference sequence). This CDR3 is built from 16 residues. CDR3 sequence (DNA): TGTGCCAGCAGCTTAGGCCAGCCGAGCTCTGGAAACACCATATATTTT. Its translation is CASSLGQPSSGNTIYF.

The chain joins TRBV27 to TRBJ2-3, with TRBD1 matching over 7 bases. This CDR3 has 18 residues. V lost 4 bases to trimming and J lost 2 bases; unmatched junction nucleotides: 15. Germline loops: CDR1 MNHEY, CDR2 SMNVEV (reference sequence). This chain's CDR3 is CASSSLPGQMPPTDTQYF. The DNA for the CDR3 is TGTGCCAGCAGTTCTCTCCCGGGACAGATGCCCCCCACAGATACGCAGTATTTT.

As to this clonotype: A single base separates this from a much larger clone, so it may be a read error. This chain joins TRBV7-6 and TRBJ1-6; D unresolved. The CDR3 is 12 amino acids. V was trimmed by 1 base and J by 9 bases, leaving 4 bases between them. Germline V gene lookup returns CDR1 SGHVS and CDR2 FNYEAQ. As DNA, the CDR3 is TGTGCCAGCAGCTTAGAGGTTTCACCCCTCCACTTT. It specifies CASSLEVSPLHF.